Below, 32 T cell receptor beta chains from the same sample are listed, as sequenced in a study of blood T cell repertoires in COVID-19. The method was immunoSEQ multiplex PCR; TCRdb's version includes in-frame clones alone and lacks a portion of them. The table records 63,000 or so clones, roughly 77% of them present only once. Sequencing used peripheral blood. These TCRs come from a human donor in a cohort sampled during active COVID-19.

The CDR3 region has the DNA TGTGCCAGCAGCTTAAGAGTCCAAGAGACCCAGTACTTC. This gives the protein CASSLRVQETQYF. J is TRBJ2-5 and V is TRBV7-6; D gene uncertain. V was shortened by 2 bases and J by 1 base, with 5 bases between the two germline ends. Germline V lookup: CDR1 SGHVS, CDR2 FNYEAQ. CDR3 length: 13 residues.

V and J are TRBV2 and TRBJ2-7, with TRBD2 as a possible D gene (5 bases). V dropped 5 bases and J dropped 0 bases, with 17 bases sitting between them. Germline-derived CDR1 and CDR2 are SNHLY and FYNNEI. CDR3 length: 16 amino acids. CDR3 nucleotides: TGTGCCAGCAGTCCACGGGAAGGCAGCCCCTCCTACGAGCAGTACTTC. It codes for CASSPREGSPSYEQYF. The whole variable domain, remainder taken from reference TRBV2 and TRBJ2-7, is EPEVTQTPSHQVTQMGQEVILRCVPISNHLYFYWYRQILGQKVEFLVSFYNNEISEKSEIFDDQFSVERPDGSNFTLKIRSTKLEDSAMYFCASSPREGSPSYEQYFGPGTRLTVT.

The chain recombines TRBV7-9 with TRBJ2-7; D gene unclear. This CDR3 is built from 12 residues. V gave up 5 bases and J gave up 3 bases, with 8 bases separating them. Germline-derived CDR1 and CDR2 are SEHNR and FQNEAQ (reference sequence). For the CDR3, the DNA is TGTGCCAGCAGCACTTCGCTCTACGAGCAGTACTTC. Translating it yields CASSTSLYEQYF. The variable domain in full, with the rest retrieved from reference TRBV7-9 and TRBJ2-7, is DTGVSQNPRHKITKRGQNVTFRCDPISEHNRLYWYRQTLGQGPEFLTYFQNEAQLEKSRLLSDRFSAERPKGSFSTLEIQRTEQGDSAMYLCASSTSLYEQYFGPGTRLTVT.

V gene TRBV10-2 combines with J gene TRBJ2-5; 7 positions agree with TRBD2. The CDR3 consists of 15 residues. Germline V gives CDR1 WSHSY, CDR2 SAAADI. After removal of 3 bases from V and 4 bases from J, the junction contained 8 bases not matched to a gene. The CDR3 spells CASSEVERGGETQYF. The CDR3 DNA is TGCGCCAGCAGTGAAGTGGAGCGGGGAGGAGAGACCCAGTACTTC.

The rearrangement uses TRBV5-1 and TRBJ1-2; 9 nucleotides agree with TRBD1. The CDR3 extends over 15 amino acids. The V gene's germline CDR1 is SGHRS and CDR2 YFSETQ. The junction had 6 bases not matched to a gene; V was cut back by 4 bases and J by 2 bases. CDR3 residues: CASSPGQGFNYGYTF. CDR3 bases: TGCGCCAGCAGCCCTGGACAGGGGTTCAACTATGGCTACACCTTC.

This clone occurred a few times. This chain uses TRBV18 with TRBJ2-5; the match to TRBD1 covers 7 bases. The CDR3 totals 17 residues. CDR1 and CDR2 from the germline V gene are KGHSH and LQKENI. The ends lost 3 bases at V and 4 bases at J; junction bases unmatched: 14. CDR3 in amino acids: CASSPSLGGASGETQYF. DNA of the CDR3: TGTGCCAGCTCACCCTCCTTAGGGGGCGCATCGGGAGAGACCCAGTACTTC.

V usage is TRBV7-3 and J usage is TRBJ2-3, with 10 bases that match TRBD2. This CDR3 comprises 16 residues. The V and J ends lost 1 base and 2 bases, in that order; junction bases with no gene match: 3. Germline V gene sequence: CDR1 SGHTA, CDR2 FQGTGA. CDR3 amino acids: CASSLRAGGFTDTQYF. Written as DNA, the CDR3 is TGTGCCAGCAGCTTAAGAGCGGGAGGGTTCACAGATACGCAGTATTTT.

The chain recombines TRBV4-1 with TRBJ2-1, with D tentatively TRBD2 (6 bases). The CDR3 totals 15 residues. Trimming removed 4 bases at V and 0 bases at J, with 10 bases between. The germline V gene has CDR1 MGHRA and CDR2 YSYEKL. CDR3 region: CASSLSGSSYNEQFF. DNA of the CDR3: TGCGCCAGCAGCCTTAGCGGAAGCTCCTACAATGAGCAGTTCTTC.

The chain is built from TRBV12-3 or TRBV12-4 and TRBJ2-7; 7 bases line up with TRBD2. V lost 3 bases and J lost 5; bases outside the gene matches: 1. This CDR3 is 12 amino acids long. The CDR3 DNA reads as TGTGCCAGCAGTTTGGGAGGGGACGAGCAGTACTTC. Its protein is CASSLGGDEQYF.

The genes are TRBV27 and TRBJ1-4; 10 bases match TRBD1. V lost 7 bases and J lost 10; bases outside the gene matches: 12. CDR1 is MNHEY, CDR2 SMNVEV, per germline (reference sequence). The CDR3 has 15 amino acids. The CDR3 loop is CASMEEGTGERKLFF. CDR3 sequence (DNA): TGTGCCAGCATGGAGGAAGGGACAGGGGAAAGAAAACTGTTTTTT.

The chain links TRBV6-6 to TRBJ1-1, with 7 nucleotides matching TRBD1. Trimming cost V 6 bases and J 3 bases; bases outside gene matches: 7. The V gene's germline CDR1 is MNHNY and CDR2 SVGAGI (reference sequence). The CDR3 has 14 residues. DNA of the CDR3: TGTGCCAGCAGACCCTCTACAGGGGACACTGAAGCTTTCTTT. Translation gives CASRPSTGDTEAFF.

Only one count was recorded for this clone. The V and J genes are TRBV5-6 and TRBJ2-5; D not resolved. Germline CDR1 is SGHDT and CDR2 is YYEEEE. This CDR3 region has 12 residues. Trimming left V 4 bases short and J 5 bases short, with 9 bases between. CDR3 amino acids: CASSLDGETQYF. In DNA, the CDR3 is TGTGCCAGCAGCCTAGATGGGGAGACCCAGTACTTC.

This chain links TRBV18 with TRBJ2-7, with 7 bases aligning to TRBD1. Germline V CDR1 and CDR2: KGHSH, LQKENI. Unmatched junction bases numbered 8, after V lost 6 bases and J lost 0 bases. The CDR3 is 15 amino acids. This chain's CDR3 is CASSKGQLSSYEQYF. DNA for the CDR3: TGTGCCAGCTCCAAGGGACAGCTAAGCTCCTACGAGCAGTACTTC.

The rearrangement links TRBV29-1 to TRBJ2-5; 9 positions match TRBD2. The V gene end was trimmed by 8 bases and the J gene end by 5 bases; junction bases not matched to a gene: 9. From germline, CDR1 is SQVTM and CDR2 ANQGSEA. The CDR3 has 13 residues. The CDR3 sequence is CSSSGGPKETQYF. The CDR3 nucleotides read TGCAGCTCAAGCGGGGGGCCGAAGGAGACCCAGTACTTC.

The V call is TRBV7-8, the J call TRBJ2-3; perhaps TRBD2 as D (6 bases). The CDR3 runs to 18 residues. Trimming took 3 bases from V and 0 from J, leaving 19 bases between them. CDR1 is SGHVS, CDR2 FQNEAQ, per germline. CDR3: CASSFPRSAGLSTDTQYF. The CDR3 coding sequence is TGTGCCAGCAGCTTCCCCCGATCTGCGGGACTTAGCACAGATACGCAGTATTTT.

This clone has just one count. The chain uses TRBV6-2 or TRBV6-3 and TRBJ2-7; maybe TRBD2 (6 bases). The germline gives CDR1 MNHEY, CDR2 SVGEGT. There are 15 residues in the CDR3. V lost 2 bases to trimming and J lost 0 bases, with 11 bases between them. CDR3 in DNA: TGTGCCAGCAGTTACCCGCGGGGAAGCTCCTACGAGCAGTACTTC. Translated, it gives CASSYPRGSSYEQYF.

At least ten counts were recorded for this clone. V gene TRBV30 combines with J gene TRBJ2-4, with D tentatively TRBD1 (5 bases). The CDR3 is made up of 11 amino acids. Germline lookup yields CDR1 GTSNPN and CDR2 SVGIG (reference sequence). Trimming stripped 4 bases from V and 6 bases from J, with 7 bases between. Here the CDR3 DNA reads TGTGCCTGGAACCAGGGAAACATTCAGTACTTC. It codes for CAWNQGNIQYF.

The genes are TRBV28 and TRBJ2-1; 8 nucleotides line up with TRBD1. This CDR3 comprises 12 residues. The J segment lost 16 bases and the V segment lost 6 bases, leaving 11 bases of the junction unmatched. Germline assignment: CDR1 MDHEN and CDR2 SYDVKM. The CDR3 loop is CASRQGAGIGFF. CDR3 DNA sequence: TGTGCCAGCAGGCAGGGGGCAGGGATAGGATTCTTC. The variable domain in full, with the rest retrieved from reference TRBV28 and TRBJ2-1, is DVKVTQSSRYLVKRTGEKVFLECVQDMDHENMFWYRQDPGLGLRLIYFSYDVKMKEKGDIPEGYSVSREKKERFSLILESASTNQTSMYLCASRQGAGIGFFGPGTRLTVL.

This chain joins TRBV18 and TRBJ2-1; the D is unclear. V lost 4 bases to trimming and J lost 7 bases, with 11 bases between them. Germline values: CDR1 KGHSH, CDR2 LQKENI. CDR3 size: 13 residues. DNA of the CDR3: TGTGCCAGCTCACTAGACTTCGGGAATGAGCAGTTCTTC. It codes for CASSLDFGNEQFF.

The V gene is TRBV7-9, the J gene TRBJ2-5; 7 bases fit TRBD1. Trimming at V came to 5 bases and at J to 4 bases, leaving 13 bases not matched to a gene. The germline CDR1 and CDR2 sequences are SEHNR and FQNEAQ (reference sequence). The CDR3 runs 16 residues. CDR3 DNA: TGTGCCAGCAGCCCAGCAGGGACAGACCCAATAGAGACCCAGTACTTC. Its translation is CASSPAGTDPIETQYF.

The chain employs TRBV18 and TRBJ2-1, with 7 bases that match TRBD2. The CDR3 runs to 16 residues. Per the germline V gene, CDR1 is KGHSH and CDR2 is LQKENI. The ends lost 1 base at V and 4 bases at J; junction bases unmatched: 7. The CDR3 loop reads CASSPQAASGYNEQFF. CDR3 in DNA: TGTGCCAGCTCACCACAAGCGGCTAGCGGATACAATGAGCAGTTCTTC.

This clone was seen only a few times. One end of the junction is discordant with germline, which a read error may explain. This rearrangement joins TRBV2 to TRBJ2-7; D not resolved. CDR1 SNHLY and CDR2 FYNNEI come from the germline V gene. CDR3 length: 12 amino acids. The CDR3 loop is CASSSSPSGFSF. CDR3 coding DNA: TGTGCCAGCAGTTCCAGCCCCTCGGGTTTCTCCTTC.

This chain links TRBV10-3 with TRBJ2-3, with 7 bases aligning to TRBD2. V lost 6 bases and J lost 8; bases outside the gene matches: 8. The CDR3 has 13 residues. Germline CDR1 ENHRY, CDR2 SYGVKD. The CDR3 bases are TGTGCCATCAGAACCCTACTAGCGAGTACGCAGTATTTT. This sequence encodes CAIRTLLASTQYF.

The J gene is TRBJ2-2, the V gene TRBV5-6; D uncertain. The CDR3 sequence is 13 residues long. Germline V gives CDR1 SGHDT, CDR2 YYEEEE. V was clipped by 1 base and J by 4 bases, with 5 bases between them. The CDR3 sequence is CASSLLLTGELFF. The CDR3 coding sequence is TGTGCCAGCAGCTTGCTCCTCACCGGGGAGCTGTTTTTT.

The V gene is TRBV9, the J gene TRBJ1-2; no definite D call. CDR1 is SGDLS, CDR2 YYNGEE, per germline. The CDR3 spans 13 residues. V gave up 0 bases and J gave up 6 bases, with 9 bases separating them. The CDR3 sequence: CASSVVQVHGYTF. For the CDR3, the DNA is TGTGCCAGCAGCGTAGTTCAGGTCCATGGCTACACCTTC.

This sequence joins TRBV6-5 and TRBJ2-7; 7 bases line up with TRBD2. With V trimmed by 5 bases and J by 5 bases, 9 bases remained unmatched. Per germline, CDR1 MNHEY and CDR2 SVGAGI. The CDR3 is made up of 14 amino acids. The CDR3 DNA follows: TGTGCCAGCAGTACGACTAGCTCAATCGACGAGCAGTACTTC. It translates to CASSTTSSIDEQYF.

The chain couples TRBV28 to TRBJ1-2; D is possibly TRBD1 (6 bases). Germline CDR1 MDHEN, CDR2 SYDVKM. V shed 4 bases and J shed 8 bases, with 20 bases lying between them. This CDR3 has 15 amino acids. The CDR3 here is CASSSPTGGRQGYTF. Written as DNA, the CDR3 is TGTGCCAGCAGTTCACCCACGGGGGGCAGACAGGGCTACACCTTC.

In its sample, this clone was seen once. CDR3 residues: CASSYSGSGRGNEQFF. As DNA, the CDR3 is TGTGCCAGCAGTTACTCTGGTAGCGGGAGAGGAAATGAGCAGTTCTTC. The chain is built from TRBV6-6 and TRBJ2-1; 9 positions agree with TRBD2. The CDR3 length is 16 residues. V was clipped by 0 bases and J by 7 bases; unmatched bases: 7. Germline CDR1 is MNHNY and CDR2 is SVGAGI (reference sequence).

This clone was picked up one time. The chain is built from TRBV18 and TRBJ2-7; 8 bases fit TRBD2. This CDR3 is 13 amino acids long. CDR1 is KGHSH, CDR2 LQKENI, per germline. J lost 5 bases, V lost 8 bases, and 8 bases had no gene match. This chain's CDR3 is CASATSGPNEQYF. The CDR3 DNA sequence: TGTGCCAGCGCTACTAGCGGACCGAACGAGCAGTACTTC.

The chain is built from TRBV2 and TRBJ1-1; D might be TRBD1 (6 bases). V lost 6 bases and J 4 bases, leaving 9 bases between the germline ends. The V gene's germline CDR1 is SNHLY and CDR2 FYNNEI. The CDR3 loop spans 12 amino acids. This CDR3 reads CASSRGGTEAFF. The CDR3 DNA sequence: TGTGCCAGCAGCAGGGGTGGCACTGAAGCTTTCTTT.

The rearrangement links TRBV10-3 to TRBJ2-7; D call uncertain. The length of the CDR3 is 13 residues. Germline V gives CDR1 ENHRY, CDR2 SYGVKD. Trimming cost V 9 bases and J 0 bases, with 12 bases left between them. The chain's CDR3 is CAISPENSYEQYF. Written as DNA, the CDR3 is TGTGCCATTTCCCCAGAAAACTCCTACGAGCAGTACTTC.

Points on this clone: One end of the junction varies from germline; a read error may be responsible. This chain connects TRBV5-1 to TRBJ2-1; 8 bases agree with TRBD1. The germline V gene encodes CDR1 SGHRS and CDR2 YFSETQ. The CDR3 sequence is 18 residues long. The CDR3 reads CASSRLPTDRGVYNEQFF. CDR3 DNA sequence: TGCGCTAGCAGCCGGTTACCCACTGACAGGGGAGTGTACAATGAGCAGTTCTTC. Full variable domain (rest looked up from reference TRBV5-1 and TRBJ2-1): KAGVTQTPRYLIKTRGQQVTLSCSPISGHRSVSWYQQTPGQGLQFLFEYFSETQRNKGNFPGRFSGRQFSNSRSEMNVSTLELGDSALYLCASSRLPTDRGVYNEQFFGPGTRLTVL.